This T cell receptor (beta chain) stems from a study of T cell repertoires in cytomegalovirus infection. Germline loops: CDR1 LGHDT, CDR2 YNNKEL (reference sequence). V lost 0 bases, J lost 3 bases, and 8 bases lay in between. The CDR3 is made up of 14 amino acids. Overall study results and limits: Cumulative public TCR beta family frequency identified carriers of CMV plus the relevant HLA.

In TCRdb, the reads were re-called with MiXCR into one record per CDR3 protein. The sample consists of some 130,000 distinct CDR3 sequences, over 30% of them appearing once. On this clonotype itself: The antigen is undetermined.

The clonotype comes from a human donor in good health (CMV status not recorded). Some clones in this sample may be carry-over from other donors' samples. The input for sequencing was CD8+ T cells from cultured PBMCs, taken from culture after CMV antigen stimulation. The J gene is TRBJ2-5, the V gene TRBV3-1; D is possibly TRBD2 (6 bases). The CDR3 sequence is CASSQDRGKETQYF. The CDR3, as DNA: TGTGCCAGCAGCCAAGATCGCGGGAAAGAGACCCAGTACTTC.